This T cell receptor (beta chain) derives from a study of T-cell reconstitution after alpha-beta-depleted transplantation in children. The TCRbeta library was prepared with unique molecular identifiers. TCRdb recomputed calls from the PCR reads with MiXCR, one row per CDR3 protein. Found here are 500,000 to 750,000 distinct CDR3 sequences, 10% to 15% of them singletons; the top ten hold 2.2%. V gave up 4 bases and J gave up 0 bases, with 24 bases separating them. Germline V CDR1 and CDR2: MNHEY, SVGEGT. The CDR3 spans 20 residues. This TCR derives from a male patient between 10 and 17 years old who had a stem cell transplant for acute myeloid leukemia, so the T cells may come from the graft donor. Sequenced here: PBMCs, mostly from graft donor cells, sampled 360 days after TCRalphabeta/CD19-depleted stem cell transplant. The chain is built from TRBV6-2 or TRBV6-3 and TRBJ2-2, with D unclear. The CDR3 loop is CASSFYLSRAYFSNTGELFF. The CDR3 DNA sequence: TGTGCCAGCAGTTTTTACCTCTCTCGGGCCTATTTCTCGAACACCGGGGAGCTGTTTTTT.